This T cell receptor (beta chain) was recovered during a study of regulatory T cells in long-lasting Graves disease. Time point meaning: newly diagnosed GD, antithyroid drugs for less than 3 months. Preparation of the TCR library used RNA extracted from PBMCs. An endocrinology department located in Xi'an, China, was where the patients came from. This clonotype was picked up a small number of times. Sequencing libraries for TCR beta were prepared with iRepertoire HTBI primers and Arm-PCR of CDR3 regions. MiXCR, run by TCRdb on the multiplex PCR reads, gives a single entry per CDR3 protein. The table lists approximately 400,000 distinct CDR3 sequences, 15% of them singletons. These data also formed part of another study, on T cells in Graves' hyperthyroidism and ophthalmopathy.

The receptor's source is a middle-aged woman with Graves disease. This specimen consisted of peripheral blood mononuclear cells (PBMCs), obtained at new diagnosis, from a patient treated with antithyroid drugs.

The CDR3 DNA sequence: TGTGCCAGCAGCACTCGACGGGCTGAAGCTTTCTTT. Its translation: CASSTRRAEAFF. This chain joins TRBV6-1 and TRBJ1-1, with unresolved D. Trimming removed 6 bases from V and 6 bases from J, with 11 bases in between. Germline CDR1 and CDR2: MNHNS and SASEGT. This CDR3 is 12 amino acids long.